Each of the 30 T cell receptor beta chains below was sequenced from the same sample in a study of T cells in Graves' hyperthyroidism and ophthalmopathy (dated by TCRdb to between 2018 and 2020). Receptor amplification or capture employed multiplex PCR. TCRdb shows the sequencer as Illumina HiSeq 2000. The TCR beta CDR3 regions were amplified from RNA transcripts. The TCR CDR3 was subjected to a first round of RT-PCR using the HTBI primer set and the Qiagen OneStep RT-PCR kit. The public reads were quality trimmed at Q25 with fastp and then assembled into clones with MiXCR by TCRdb, keeping productive beta chains. Rows are unified per CDR3 protein, each entry keeping the most common DNA and genes. The sample contains 450,000 to 600,000 distinct CDR3 sequences, 14% of them found a single time. Approximately 15% of the sample rests with the top ten. Specimen: blood. The origin of the receptors is a woman aged 40 to 55 with Graves' hyperthyroidism.

The chain joins TRBV7-9 to TRBJ2-1, with 9 bases fitting TRBD2. CDR1 and CDR2 (germline): SEHNR, FQNEAQ (reference sequence). This CDR3 is built from 16 residues. With V trimmed by 5 bases and J by 5 bases, 10 bases remained unmatched. This CDR3 reads CASSPSVAGGNNEQFF. DNA for the CDR3: TGTGCCAGCAGCCCATCGGTTGCGGGAGGGAACAATGAGCAGTTCTTC.

This chain connects TRBV10-3 to TRBJ1-3, with TRBD1 identical over 7 bases. The V gene end was trimmed by 6 bases and the J gene end by 0 bases; junction bases not matched to a gene: 8. The CDR3 contains 16 residues. CDR1 is ENHRY and CDR2 is SYGVKD in the germline V gene. The chain's CDR3 is CAISNGTANSGNTIYF. CDR3 in DNA: TGTGCCATCAGCAACGGGACAGCCAACTCTGGAAACACCATATATTTT.

V is TRBV27 and J is TRBJ2-1; TRBD2 aligns across 7 bases. CDR3 size: 17 residues. CDR1 is MNHEY, CDR2 SMNVEV, per germline (reference sequence). J gave up 3 bases and V 0 bases, and 8 bases lay outside the gene matches. CDR3 region: CASSLSMGRGVYNEQFF. In DNA, the CDR3 is TGTGCCAGCAGTTTATCGATGGGTCGGGGGGTCTACAATGAGCAGTTCTTC.

This clonotype has ten or more counts. The chain links TRBV20-1 to TRBJ2-7; TRBD2 aligns across 11 bases. After removal of 6 bases from V and 3 bases from J, the junction contained 7 bases not matched to a gene. The CDR3 loop spans 14 amino acids. The V gene's germline CDR1 is DFQATT and CDR2 SNEGSKA (reference sequence). Here the CDR3 DNA reads TGCAGTGCGCAGACTAGCGGGACCGTCTACGAGCAGTACTTC. This gives the protein CSAQTSGTVYEQYF.

This clonotype showed up many times. The J gene is TRBJ2-3, the V gene TRBV12-3 or TRBV12-4, with 8 bases identical to TRBD1. The CDR3 sequence is 15 residues long. Trimming removed 3 bases from V and 3 bases from J; junction bases left unmatched: 5. The CDR3 loop is CASSFQGASTDTQYF. The CDR3, as DNA: TGTGCCAGCAGTTTCCAGGGGGCATCGACAGATACGCAGTATTTT.

The V and J genes are TRBV5-1 and TRBJ2-1; weak D call: TRBD1 (6 bases). CDR1 SGHRS and CDR2 YFSETQ come from the germline V gene. This CDR3 is 15 amino acids long. V was trimmed by 3 bases and J by 10 bases, leaving 20 bases between them. CDR3 in DNA: TGCGCCAGCAGCTCTGGACAGAGCCTAACCTACGAGCAGTTCTTC. Amino acid sequence: CASSSGQSLTYEQFF.

V is TRBV29-1 and J is TRBJ2-5; D unresolved. The CDR3 is 12 amino acids. The V gene lost 4 bases and the J gene lost 1 base, with 7 bases spanning the gap. Germline loops: CDR1 SQVTM, CDR2 ANQGSEA. The CDR3 bases are TGCAGCGTTGTTCTTCTCCAAGAGACCCAGTACTTC. It encodes CSVVLLQETQYF.

The J gene is TRBJ2-7, the V gene TRBV20-1, with 15 nucleotides matching TRBD2. CDR1 is DFQATT, CDR2 SNEGSKA, per germline (reference sequence). V was clipped by 5 bases and J by 1 base; unmatched bases: 6. The CDR3 loop spans 16 amino acids. As DNA, the CDR3 is TGCAGTGCTGGGGGACTAGCGGGAGGCACTTCCTACGAGCAGTACTTC. It codes for CSAGGLAGGTSYEQYF.

This clonotype was counted ten times or more. This CDR3 reads CASSLGDDTDTQYF. In DNA, the CDR3 is TGTGCCAGCAGCTTGGGGGACGACACAGATACGCAGTATTTT. The gene calls are TRBV7-2 and TRBJ2-3; D is perhaps TRBD1 or TRBD2 (5 bases each). CDR1 SGHTA and CDR2 FQGNSA come from the germline V gene. Trimming stripped 3 bases from V and 2 bases from J, with 9 bases between. The length of the CDR3 is 14 residues.

This clonotype was observed many times. The rearrangement links TRBV12-3 or TRBV12-4 to TRBJ1-3, with 7 bases lining up with TRBD1. The CDR3 sequence is 14 residues long. The V gene end was trimmed by 6 bases and the J gene end by 2 bases; junction bases not matched to a gene: 4. The CDR3 nucleotides read TGTGCCAGCAGAGAGACAGGGCCTGGAAACACCATATATTTT. It yields the protein CASRETGPGNTIYF.

In its sample, this clonotype was seen a few times. J is TRBJ2-2 and V is TRBV19, with 7 positions matching TRBD2. The CDR3 extends over 12 amino acids. Germline CDR1 reads LNHDA; CDR2 reads SQIVND (reference sequence). J lost 8 bases, V lost 10 bases, and 7 bases had no gene match. This CDR3 reads CATSGQTGELFF. CDR3 nucleotide sequence: TGTGCCACTAGCGGTCAAACGGGGGAGCTGTTTTTT.

This clonotype has a handful of counts. This chain joins TRBV25-1 and TRBJ2-2; 7 bases agree with TRBD1. Germline CDR1 MGHDK, CDR2 SYGVNS. V lost 6 bases and J lost 6; bases outside the gene matches: 7. This CDR3 is built from 14 residues. The DNA of the CDR3 is TGTGCCAGCAGAGGGGGCTGGAAGGCCGGGGAGCTGTTTTTT. Residues: CASRGGWKAGELFF.

There are many counts of this clonotype. The V gene is TRBV28, the J gene TRBJ2-7; TRBD2 matches 7 bases. V was pared by 7 bases and J by 4 bases, with 16 bases of the junction left unmatched. The CDR3 runs to 16 residues. Germline assignment: CDR1 MDHEN and CDR2 SYDVKM. The CDR3 nucleotides read TGTGCCAGCAAGGCAAGGGAGGGCAAGGGAAAATACGAGCAGTACTTC. Translated: CASKAREGKGKYEQYF.

Many counts were recorded for this clonotype. V gene TRBV12-3 or TRBV12-4 combines with J gene TRBJ1-1; a weak D match, TRBD1 (5 bases). V lost 5 bases to trimming and J lost 7 bases, with 17 bases between them. This CDR3 region has 14 residues. The DNA for the CDR3 is TGTGCCAGCAGTCCCGGGGGGAAACGCTTTGAAGCTTTCTTT. Translating it yields CASSPGGKRFEAFF.

This clonotype was recorded many times. The V call is TRBV20-1, the J call TRBJ2-5; TRBD1 matches 10 bases. Germline CDR1 and CDR2: DFQATT and SNEGSKA (reference sequence). Losses at the gene ends were 3 bases for V and 5 bases for J; bases not matched to a gene: 6. The length of the CDR3 is 14 residues. CDR3 nucleotides: TGCAGTGCTAGCCAGACAGGGGGCAGGGAGACCCAGTACTTC. Translated, it gives CSASQTGGRETQYF.

The table lists this clonotype with many counts. The chain is built from TRBV6-1 and TRBJ2-7; D uncertain. This CDR3 spans 15 amino acids. Per germline, CDR1 MNHNS and CDR2 SASEGT. V lost 2 bases to trimming and J lost 0 bases, with 11 bases between them. CDR3 sequence: CASSERSDSSYEQYF. The CDR3 DNA sequence: TGTGCCAGCAGTGAAAGGTCGGATAGCTCCTACGAGCAGTACTTC.

At least ten counts were recorded for this clonotype. The rearrangement uses TRBV12-3 or TRBV12-4 and TRBJ1-1, with a tentative D call TRBD1 (6 bases). V was trimmed by 3 bases and J by 7 bases, leaving 9 bases between them. CDR3 size: 12 residues. CDR3 sequence (DNA): TGTGCCAGCAGTTTGGGGGGCATTGAAGCTTTCTTT. This translates into CASSLGGIEAFF.

This clonotype was recorded many times. The V gene is TRBV5-1, the J gene TRBJ1-1, with TRBD1 identical over 7 bases. Germline CDR1 SGHRS, CDR2 YFSETQ. CDR3 length: 14 residues. V trimming: 4 bases; J trimming: 5 bases; junction bases outside the gene matches: 8. The CDR3 spells CASSIGGSRTEAFF. DNA for the CDR3: TGCGCCAGCAGCATAGGGGGCAGTAGGACTGAAGCTTTCTTT.

This clonotype came up many times. The chain combines TRBV20-1 with TRBJ2-7; 7 nucleotides line up with TRBD2. The V segment lost 4 bases and the J segment 3 bases; nucleotides outside the gene matches: 12. From germline, CDR1 is DFQATT and CDR2 SNEGSKA (reference sequence). The CDR3 sequence is 15 residues long. CDR3 DNA: TGCAGTGCTATCTCGTGGATGGGAGGGAGCTACGAGCAGTACTTC. It is translated as CSAISWMGGSYEQYF.

The sample holds many counts of this clonotype. The chain combines TRBV5-1 with TRBJ2-7; TRBD1 aligns across 9 bases. CDR3 length: 18 residues. Germline CDR1 is SGHRS and CDR2 is YFSETQ. V shed 4 bases and J 1 base; nucleotides not matched to a gene: 15. CDR3 residues: CASSTLGGQGRISYEQYF. The CDR3, as DNA: TGCGCCAGCAGCACCTTGGGAGGACAGGGGAGAATTTCCTACGAGCAGTACTTC.

Ten or more counts support this clonotype. The J gene is TRBJ2-1, the V gene TRBV12-3 or TRBV12-4, with 7 bases lining up with TRBD2. This CDR3 has 14 residues. With V trimmed by 6 bases and J by 8 bases, 10 bases remained unmatched. The CDR3 DNA follows: TGTGCCAGCAGCCCCGGGGGGTCCGGCTATGAGCAGTTCTTC. It yields the protein CASSPGGSGYEQFF.

This clonotype was counted many times. The gene calls are TRBV5-1 and TRBJ2-3; 7 nucleotides line up with TRBD2. Germline trimming cut 1 base from V and 5 bases from J; bases unmatched to any gene: 10. The CDR3 loop spans 16 amino acids. Germline CDR1 SGHRS, CDR2 YFSETQ. The CDR3 region has the DNA TGCGCCAGCAGCTTGTTCGGCGGGAGTGAGTTAGATACGCAGTATTTT. Residues: CASSLFGGSELDTQYF. The full variable domain, with the rest looked up from reference TRBV5-1 and TRBJ2-3, is KAGVTQTPRYLIKTRGQQVTLSCSPISGHRSVSWYQQTPGQGLQFLFEYFSETQRNKGNFPGRFSGRQFSNSRSEMNVSTLELGDSALYLCASSLFGGSELDTQYFGPGTRLTVL.

This clonotype appeared many times. The rearrangement links TRBV5-1 to TRBJ2-3; D is unresolved. CDR1 is SGHRS and CDR2 is YFSETQ in the germline V gene. With 0 bases removed from V and 6 bases from J, the gap between germline ends came to 14 bases. The CDR3 covers 15 residues. CDR3 sequence: CASSLEDPAYDTQYF. CDR3 DNA: TGCGCCAGCAGCTTGGAGGACCCCGCGTACGATACGCAGTATTTT. Full variable domain (missing parts from reference TRBV5-1 and TRBJ2-3): KAGVTQTPRYLIKTRGQQVTLSCSPISGHRSVSWYQQTPGQGLQFLFEYFSETQRNKGNFPGRFSGRQFSNSRSEMNVSTLELGDSALYLCASSLEDPAYDTQYFGPGTRLTVL.

This clonotype has a count of ten or more. CDR3 residues: CASRDGGVITGNTIYF. In DNA form, the CDR3 reads TGTGCCAGCAGAGACGGGGGCGTAATCACTGGAAACACCATATATTTT. J is TRBJ1-3 and V is TRBV28; D may be TRBD1 (6 bases). Per the germline V gene, CDR1 is MDHEN and CDR2 is SYDVKM. The V end lost 6 bases, the J end lost 2 bases, and 17 bases lay between the germline ends. This CDR3 is built from 16 residues.

This chain links TRBV27 with TRBJ2-2; 8 bases align to TRBD1. Germline-derived CDR1 and CDR2 are MNHEY and SMNVEV (reference sequence). The CDR3 sequence is 16 residues long. The ends lost 2 bases at V and 1 base at J; junction bases unmatched: 3. The CDR3, as DNA: TGTGCCAGCAGTTTACAGGGGGCAAGGAACACCGGGGAGCTGTTTTTT. Its translation is CASSLQGARNTGELFF.

The J gene is TRBJ2-7, the V gene TRBV6-1; 15 nucleotides agree with TRBD2. After removal of 4 bases from V and 0 bases from J, the junction contained 10 bases not matched to a gene. The CDR3 length is 19 residues. In germline, CDR1 is MNHNS, CDR2 SASEGT. As DNA, the CDR3 is TGTGCCAGCAGTGTCGAGACGCCGGGACTAGCGGGAGGCTCCTACGAGCAGTACTTC. Its protein is CASSVETPGLAGGSYEQYF.

CDR3 in amino acids: CASSPLPGQGDETQYF. The CDR3 region has the DNA TGTGCCAGCAGCCCCCTACCGGGACAGGGCGACGAGACCCAGTACTTC. The chain employs TRBV14 and TRBJ2-5; TRBD1 aligns across 9 bases. V shed 4 bases and J 5 bases; nucleotides not matched to a gene: 11. The germline V gene encodes CDR1 SGHDN and CDR2 FVKESK. The CDR3 runs to 16 residues.

This clonotype came up many times. J is TRBJ2-7 and V is TRBV7-9; 11 nucleotides align to TRBD2. The CDR3 has 18 amino acids. Unmatched junction bases numbered 14, after V lost 0 bases and J lost 7 bases. Germline V lookup: CDR1 SEHNR, CDR2 FQNEAQ (reference sequence). The CDR3 loop reads CASSLAIAGGPRRREQYF. In DNA form, the CDR3 reads TGTGCCAGCAGCTTAGCGATAGCGGGAGGGCCCCGCCGAAGGGAGCAGTACTTC.

The gene calls are TRBV19 and TRBJ1-5; D is unresolved. CDR3 length: 14 amino acids. CDR1 and CDR2 from the germline V gene are LNHDA and SQIVND (reference sequence). V lost 4 bases to trimming and J lost 1 base, with 8 bases between them. CDR3 DNA: TGTGCCAGTAGTAATTTAGGGAGCAATCAGCCCCAGCATTTT. Encoded protein: CASSNLGSNQPQHF.

Many counts were recorded for this clonotype. CDR3 loop: CASSPWGLDQETQYF. Here the CDR3 DNA reads TGTGCCAGCAGCCCCTGGGGTTTGGACCAAGAGACCCAGTACTTC. The V gene is TRBV3-1, the J gene TRBJ2-5; D call uncertain. The V end lost 4 bases, the J end lost 0 bases, and 12 bases lay between the germline ends. Germline V lookup: CDR1 LGHDT, CDR2 YNNKEL (reference sequence). The CDR3 covers 15 residues.